Following are 25 T cell receptor beta chains from one sample sequenced in a study of siplizumab effects on memory and regulatory T cells. Data came from immunoSEQ multiplex PCR; TCRdb stores just in-frame clones and leaves some out. Of about 120,000 clones in the sample, less than 95% were seen once. Sequencing was performed on non-Treg CD4+ T cells sorted from blood. The receptors originated from a human donor in good health.

The chain joins TRBV6-6 to TRBJ2-7; 8 bases are shared with TRBD2. Germline values: CDR1 MNHNY, CDR2 SVGAGI (reference sequence). CDR3 size: 14 residues. V shed 0 bases, J shed 3 bases, and the junction held 1 base outside the gene matches. CDR3 amino acids: CASSYSSGNYEQYF. The CDR3, as DNA: TGTGCCAGCAGTTACTCTAGCGGGAACTACGAGCAGTACTTC.

V and J are TRBV2 and TRBJ1-6; D gene uncertain. Trimming removed 7 bases from V and 8 bases from J, with 12 bases in between. Germline V gene data show CDR1 as SNHLY and CDR2 as FYNNEI. The CDR3 sequence is 13 residues long. The CDR3 protein is CASMLEDYSPLHF. Here the CDR3 DNA reads TGTGCCAGCATGCTCGAGGATTATTCACCCCTCCACTTT.

The V gene is TRBV28, the J gene TRBJ2-7; 7 bases agree with TRBD2. J lost 2 bases, V lost 6 bases, and 10 bases had no gene match. Germline V gives CDR1 MDHEN, CDR2 SYDVKM. The CDR3 spans 15 residues. This CDR3 is CASRSPGGGAYEQYF. The CDR3 bases are TGTGCCAGCAGATCCCCGGGGGGTGGTGCCTACGAGCAGTACTTC.

This chain joins TRBV28 and TRBJ2-5; 7 bases agree with TRBD1. The V segment lost 3 bases and the J segment 5 bases; nucleotides outside the gene matches: 12. CDR3 size: 16 residues. Looked up from germline, CDR1 is MDHEN and CDR2 is SYDVKM. The CDR3 loop reads CASSLPGTESRETQYF. The CDR3 nucleotides read TGTGCCAGCAGTTTGCCCGGGACAGAGAGTAGGGAGACCCAGTACTTC.

Of note for this clone: The junction shows a germline mismatch at one end, possibly a read error. V gene TRBV29-1 combines with J gene TRBJ2-3; tentatively, D is TRBD2 (5 bases). The CDR3 sequence is 17 residues long. The germline V gene encodes CDR1 SQVTM and CDR2 ANQGSEA. The CDR3 loop is CSVEGGLTQASTDTQYF. CDR3 bases: TGCAGCGTCGAAGGAGGATTGACGCAGGCTAGCACAGATACGCAGTATTTT.

A word on this clone: One end of the junction is discordant with germline, which a read error may explain. V is TRBV5-1 and J is TRBJ1-2; a possible D gene is TRBD1 (6 bases). CDR3 size: 16 residues. CDR1 and CDR2 (germline): SGHRS, YFSETQ. The CDR3 protein is CASSQVLTGGSYGYTF. The CDR3 DNA is TGTGCCAGCAGCCAAGTCCTAACGGGGGGCTCTTATGGCTACACCTTC.

The V gene is TRBV13, the J gene TRBJ2-5; 11 bases are a match to TRBD2. Losses at the gene ends were 1 base for V and 4 bases for J; bases not matched to a gene: 2. The CDR3 has 15 residues. Germline CDR1 reads PRHDT; CDR2 reads FYEKMQ (reference sequence). The CDR3 DNA reads TGTGCCAGCAGCTTAGTAGCGGGGGGGCTAGAGACCCAGTACTTC. Protein: CASSLVAGGLETQYF.

V is TRBV6-1 and J is TRBJ2-1, with 10 bases matching TRBD1. The length of the CDR3 is 15 residues. Per the germline V gene, CDR1 is MNHNS and CDR2 is SASEGT. The V segment lost 5 bases and the J segment 2 bases; nucleotides outside the gene matches: 3. This CDR3 is CASSLDRGPYNEQFF. The CDR3 bases are TGTGCCAGCAGTCTAGACAGGGGGCCCTACAATGAGCAGTTCTTC.

The V call is TRBV29-1, the J call TRBJ2-7; 10 bases agree with TRBD1. Germline V gene data show CDR1 as SQVTM and CDR2 as ANQGSEA. This CDR3 contains 13 residues. With 5 bases clipped from V and 4 bases from J, the junction kept 5 bases outside the gene matches. CDR3: CSVSGQGDYEQYF. The CDR3 coding sequence is TGCAGCGTTTCCGGACAGGGGGATTACGAGCAGTACTTC.

CDR3 bases: TGTGCCAGCTCACCACCGCGCCAAACCAGCTACAATGAGCAGTTCTTC. This codes for CASSPPRQTSYNEQFF. The rearrangement uses TRBV18 and TRBJ2-1; no reliable D call. Trimming shortened V by 0 bases and J by 3 bases, and 12 bases separated the two germline ends. This CDR3 has 16 amino acids. Looked up from germline, CDR1 is KGHSH and CDR2 is LQKENI.

The gene calls are TRBV27 and TRBJ1-1; tentative D call: TRBD1 (5 bases). V gave up 0 bases and J gave up 5 bases, with 10 bases separating them. The germline V gene has CDR1 MNHEY and CDR2 SMNVEV (reference sequence). The CDR3 length is 14 residues. The CDR3 bases are TGTGCCAGCAGTTTATCGTCAGGGAGGACTGAAGCTTTCTTT. Residues: CASSLSSGRTEAFF.

CDR3 amino acids: CASSPGQGREQYF. The CDR3 DNA reads TGTGCCAGCTCACCGGGACAGGGACGGGAGCAGTACTTC. This chain connects TRBV18 to TRBJ2-7; 9 bases fit TRBD1. V lost 3 bases and J lost 7; bases outside the gene matches: 4. This CDR3 has 13 residues. Germline V CDR1 and CDR2: KGHSH, LQKENI.

The V gene is TRBV19, the J gene TRBJ1-3; D perhaps matches TRBD1 (6 bases). The ends were cut back, 8 bases at V and 3 bases at J, with 23 bases in the middle. The CDR3 is made up of 17 amino acids. Germline CDR1 and CDR2: LNHDA and SQIVND (reference sequence). CDR3 in DNA: TGTGCCAGTCCCCCGACGATAACAGGGAGAGATGGAAACACCATATATTTT. As protein: CASPPTITGRDGNTIYF.

The chain recombines TRBV18 with TRBJ1-1; D unresolved. Germline CDR1 reads KGHSH; CDR2 reads LQKENI. Trimming cost V 3 bases and J 4 bases, with 12 bases left between them. The CDR3 sequence is 14 residues long. The CDR3 loop reads CASSPSSRLTEAFF. DNA of the CDR3: TGTGCCAGCTCACCCTCTTCCCGTCTCACTGAAGCTTTCTTT. Complete variable domain (other parts from reference TRBV18 and TRBJ1-1): NAGVMQNPRHLVRRRGQEARLRCSPMKGHSHVYWYRQLPEEGLKFMVYLQKENIIDESGMPKERFSAEFPKEGPSILRIQQVVRGDSAAYFCASSPSSRLTEAFFGQGTRLTVV.

V gene TRBV27 combines with J gene TRBJ1-2; no clear D. The germline V gene has CDR1 MNHEY and CDR2 SMNVEV (reference sequence). The CDR3 totals 17 residues. Trimming shortened V by 4 bases and J by 0 bases, and 18 bases separated the two germline ends. The CDR3, as DNA: TGTGCCAGCAGTTCCGAAACACTCGGGAGAGCTAACTATGGCTACACCTTC. It translates to CASSSETLGRANYGYTF.

The V gene is TRBV11-2, the J gene TRBJ2-3, with D possibly matching TRBD1 (5 bases). The V gene's germline CDR1 is SGHAT and CDR2 FQNNGV. The CDR3 has 13 residues. V gave up 0 bases and J gave up 6 bases, with 7 bases separating them. CDR3: CASSLEGVDTQYF. DNA of the CDR3: TGTGCCAGCAGCTTAGAAGGGGTGGATACGCAGTATTTT. The entire variable domain, with the rest obtained from reference TRBV11-2 and TRBJ2-3, is as follows: EAGVAQSPRYKIIEKRQSVAFWCNPISGHATLYWYQQILGQGPKLLIQFQNNGVVDDSQLPKDRFSAERLKGVDSTLKIQPAKLEDSAVYLCASSLEGVDTQYFGPGTRLTVL.

This chain links TRBV6-1 with TRBJ1-5; D is unclear. Trimming removed 4 bases from V and 0 bases from J, with 7 bases in between. The CDR3 has 14 residues. Germline CDR1 reads MNHNS; CDR2 reads SASEGT. CDR3 coding DNA: TGTGCCAGCAGTGCCGGGTATAGCAATCAGCCCCAGCATTTT. This codes for CASSAGYSNQPQHF.

This chain joins TRBV7-8 and TRBJ1-5; D is perhaps TRBD1 (5 bases). The V gene lost 5 bases and the J gene lost 7 bases, with 15 bases spanning the gap. The CDR3 loop spans 14 amino acids. Germline V lookup: CDR1 SGHVS, CDR2 FQNEAQ. For the CDR3, the DNA is TGTGCCAGCAGCCCAGGGAAGGGTTCCCAGCCCCAGCATTTT. Translation gives CASSPGKGSQPQHF.

The CDR3 region has the DNA TGTGCCAGCTCACCTCGACAGGGTTCCCAAGAGACCCAGTACTTC. Translated: CASSPRQGSQETQYF. The chain joins TRBV18 to TRBJ2-5; TRBD1 agrees at 7 bases. CDR3 length: 15 amino acids. Germline V CDR1 and CDR2: KGHSH, LQKENI. Trimming removed 3 bases from V and 1 base from J; junction bases left unmatched: 5.

The genes are TRBV30 and TRBJ1-3; no clear D. Germline V lookup: CDR1 GTSNPN, CDR2 SVGIG (reference sequence). The V end lost 4 bases, the J end lost 5 bases, and 9 bases lay between the germline ends. The CDR3 contains 12 residues. DNA of the CDR3: TGTGCCTGGACGGAAGGGAGAAACACCATATATTTT. It yields the protein CAWTEGRNTIYF.

The chain joins TRBV28 to TRBJ2-7; a possible D gene is TRBD1 (6 bases). The CDR3 spans 15 residues. Germline V gives CDR1 MDHEN, CDR2 SYDVKM. Trimming pared 3 bases from V and 0 bases from J, leaving 12 bases between. CDR3 nucleotide sequence: TGTGCCAGCAGTTTGGACAGCCTGGGCTCCTACGAGCAGTACTTC. Encoded protein: CASSLDSLGSYEQYF.

The chain links TRBV6-1 to TRBJ2-4, with 9 nucleotides matching TRBD1. This CDR3 region has 20 residues. Germline V gene sequence: CDR1 MNHNS, CDR2 SASEGT. The ends lost 1 base at V and 1 base at J; junction bases unmatched: 14. CDR3 sequence reads: CASSEDGGQGPKGAKNIQYF. The CDR3 DNA follows: TGTGCCAGCAGTGAAGACGGGGGACAGGGTCCAAAGGGGGCCAAAAACATTCAGTACTTC.

This clone was recorded only once. The rearrangement links TRBV15 to TRBJ2-7, with D unresolved. The V end was cut by 1 base, the J end by 3 bases, with 7 bases between. Germline V gene lookup returns CDR1 LNHNV and CDR2 YYDKDF (reference sequence). This CDR3 comprises 13 residues. CDR3 in amino acids: CATSRGLLYEQYF. The CDR3 bases are TGTGCCACCAGCAGAGGCCTTCTCTACGAGCAGTACTTC.

The chain carries TRBV19 and TRBJ2-4; tentative D call: TRBD2 (5 bases). The CDR3 extends over 13 amino acids. CDR1 LNHDA and CDR2 SQIVND come from the germline V gene (reference sequence). Deletions cut 7 bases from V and 1 base from J, with 8 bases between. CDR3 bases: TGTGCCAGTAACTCGGGGGCCAAAAACATTCAGTACTTC. It yields the protein CASNSGAKNIQYF.

This clone was seen a single time. The CDR3 sequence: CASSLIPWEGRTQPQHF. CDR3 bases: TGTGCCAGCAGTTTAATTCCCTGGGAGGGAAGGACTCAGCCCCAGCATTTT. This chain connects TRBV27 to TRBJ1-5, with D uncertain. Trimming removed 2 bases from V and 6 bases from J, with 20 bases in between. Germline V lookup: CDR1 MNHEY, CDR2 SMNVEV (reference sequence). The CDR3 length is 17 residues.